The clone carrying this T cell receptor (beta chain) was recorded at least ten times. What it recognizes is unknown. Germline lookup yields CDR1 LGHDT and CDR2 YNNKEL (reference sequence). The length of the CDR3 is 15 residues. Trimming cost V 4 bases and J 3 bases; bases outside gene matches: 7. The data were obtained in a study of T cells after yellow fever vaccination. Study conclusions and caveats: Post-booster samples contained most primary-vaccination clones (nearly 98% CD4, roughly 88% CD8). Peaking faster, on day 5 versus 15, the secondary response was nonetheless weaker. Although most clonotypes did not, a small share appeared in both CD4 and CD8 compartments.

A process of 5'RACE template switching, which added a universal primer site and UMIs, was used to make TCR cDNA. TCRdb redid the calling of the 5' RACE reads with MiXCR, one entry per CDR3 protein. The sample has some 300,000 distinct CDR3 sequences, 8.7% seen once; the top ten hold 3% to 3.5%. This sample comprised CD4+ T cells sorted from PBMCs, obtained 5 days after the yellow fever booster vaccination. The chain carries TRBV3-1 and TRBJ2-3, with 7 bases that match TRBD1. The sequence came from a man between 18 and 35 years old who received the YFV17D yellow fever vaccine. The CDR3 DNA reads as TGTGCCAGCAGCCGACAGGGTTTTGCGACAGATACGCAGTATTTT. Amino acids: CASSRQGFATDTQYF.